This T cell receptor beta chain stems from a study of blood T cell repertoires in COVID-19. Study background: Material from acute and convalescent COVID-19 was sourced from the United States, Italy and Spain.

The method was immunoSEQ multiplex PCR; TCRdb's version includes in-frame clones alone and lacks a portion of them. The sample shows 200,000 to 300,000 clones, around 86% of them seen only once. Germline CDR1 reads KGHSH; CDR2 reads LQKENI. CDR3 length equals 15 residues. The V segment lost 0 bases and the J segment 9 bases; nucleotides outside the gene matches: 7. The Seattle patients joined while their infection was active and were tracked longitudinally afterward. The rearrangement uses TRBV18 and TRBJ1-4, with 7 bases aligning to TRBD1. This TCR was sampled from a woman aged 60 to 75 with COVID-19, enrolled during active disease. What was sequenced was peripheral blood. The CDR3 loop is CASSPPTGDKKKLFF. The DNA for the CDR3 is TGTGCCAGCTCACCACCCACAGGGGATAAGAAAAAACTGTTTTTT.